These 15 T cell receptor beta chains share one sample of origin, sequenced in a study of cytomegalovirus exposure and HLA in healthy donors. Both 60 Vbeta primers and 13 Jbeta primers went into the PCR. Sequencing was performed with immunoSEQ multiplex PCR; in TCRdb, only in-frame clones are kept and a portion is missing. The listing contains some 110,000 clones. Specimen: PBMCs. These receptors all stem from a man between 25 and 39 years old in good health and CMV-seronegative.

V and J are TRBV5-6 and TRBJ1-2; TRBD1 is a possible D gene (5 bases). Per germline, CDR1 SGHDT and CDR2 YYEEEE. Trimming took off 3 bases at V and 8 bases at J, with 14 bases between the two ends. The length of the CDR3 is 13 residues. The CDR3 loop reads CASSYSWGRGYTF. The CDR3 nucleotides read TGTGCCAGCAGCTATTCTTGGGGCAGGGGCTACACCTTC.

This sequence joins TRBV27 and TRBJ1-5; possibly TRBD1 for D (6 bases). Germline CDR1 MNHEY, CDR2 SMNVEV (reference sequence). Trimming pared 5 bases from V and 6 bases from J, leaving 17 bases between. The CDR3 totals 15 residues. This CDR3 is CASSKDGGLGQPQHF. The DNA for the CDR3 is TGTGCCAGCAGTAAGGACGGGGGGCTGGGTCAGCCCCAGCATTTT.

The J gene is TRBJ1-2, the V gene TRBV5-1, with D perhaps matching TRBD1 (5 bases). V gave up 4 bases and J gave up 6 bases, with 10 bases separating them. This CDR3 comprises 12 residues. Germline lookup yields CDR1 SGHRS and CDR2 YFSETQ. The CDR3 coding sequence is TGCGCCAGCAGCGACAGCGAGAATGGCTACACCTTC. This encodes CASSDSENGYTF. Based on the CDR3 plus reference TRBV5-1 and TRBJ1-2, the full variable domain is KAGVTQTPRYLIKTRGQQVTLSCSPISGHRSVSWYQQTPGQGLQFLFEYFSETQRNKGNFPGRFSGRQFSNSRSEMNVSTLELGDSALYLCASSDSENGYTFGSGTRLTVV.

The chain links TRBV4-1 to TRBJ1-1, with D unresolved. Germline values: CDR1 MGHRA, CDR2 YSYEKL. V was clipped by 6 bases and J by 0 bases, with 11 bases between them. This CDR3 contains 14 residues. CDR3 bases: TGCGCCAGCAGTCTAATGTTAATGAACACTGAAGCTTTCTTT. Translating it yields CASSLMLMNTEAFF.

The CDR3 protein is CASSPRTDQMNTEAFF. The CDR3 coding sequence is TGTGCCAGCAGCCCTAGGACAGATCAGATGAACACTGAAGCTTTCTTT. The chain couples TRBV9 to TRBJ1-1; possible D gene TRBD1, 6 bases. Between the trimmed V and J ends, which lost 4 bases and 0 bases, there was a span of 16 bases. CDR1 SGDLS and CDR2 YYNGEE come from the germline V gene. The CDR3 is 16 amino acids.

The chain links TRBV7-6 to TRBJ2-7; D not resolved. The CDR3 length is 13 residues. Germline loops: CDR1 SGHVS, CDR2 FNYEAQ. Trimming took 2 bases from V and 4 from J, leaving 9 bases between them. CDR3 protein: CASSLPSGYEQYF. As DNA, the CDR3 is TGTGCCAGCAGCTTACCATCAGGTTACGAGCAGTACTTC.

The chain carries TRBV27 and TRBJ1-2; maybe TRBD1 (5 bases). CDR3 length: 15 residues. CDR1 and CDR2 from the germline V gene are MNHEY and SMNVEV (reference sequence). V lost 4 bases and J 0 bases, leaving 12 bases between the germline ends. CDR3 nucleotide sequence: TGTGCCAGCAGTTACGCCCAGGGTTCTAACTATGGCTACACCTTC. As protein: CASSYAQGSNYGYTF.

The chain is built from TRBV5-4 and TRBJ2-7; tentative D call: TRBD2 (7 bases). Trimming stripped 4 bases from V and 11 bases from J, with 22 bases between. The CDR3 runs to 14 residues. CDR1 and CDR2 (germline): SGHNT, YYREEE (reference sequence). The CDR3 reads CASSRGESRAGEYF. In nucleotides, the CDR3 is TGTGCCAGCAGCCGGGGGGAGAGCAGGGCAGGGGAGTACTTC.

This chain joins TRBV4-3 and TRBJ2-4; D not resolved. The CDR3 runs to 16 residues. Looked up from germline, CDR1 is LGHNA and CDR2 is YSLEER. The V end lost 0 bases, the J end lost 0 bases, and 9 bases lay between the germline ends. The CDR3 spells CASSQDLRLAKNIQYF. The CDR3 coding sequence is TGCGCCAGCAGCCAAGATCTGCGTCTAGCCAAAAACATTCAGTACTTC.

The chain links TRBV7-2 to TRBJ2-5; TRBD2 matches at 7 bases. With V trimmed by 5 bases and J by 3 bases, 6 bases remained unmatched. This CDR3 contains 14 residues. CDR1 is SGHTA, CDR2 FQGNSA, per germline. The CDR3 protein is CASSPGLAEETQYF. The CDR3 bases are TGTGCCAGCAGCCCGGGGCTAGCGGAAGAGACCCAGTACTTC.

The gene calls are TRBV9 and TRBJ1-4, with a weak D call TRBD1 (6 bases). The CDR3 totals 14 residues. The V and J ends lost 4 bases and 7 bases respectively, with 14 bases between them. The germline V gene encodes CDR1 SGDLS and CDR2 YYNGEE. The chain's CDR3 is CASSYGGAGEKLFF. CDR3 DNA: TGTGCCAGCAGCTACGGGGGGGCGGGTGAAAAACTGTTTTTT.

The chain employs TRBV19 and TRBJ2-5; 12 bases agree with TRBD2. The CDR3 is 19 amino acids. The junction had 13 bases not matched to a gene; V was cut back by 1 base and J by 4 bases. Germline CDR1 LNHDA, CDR2 SQIVND (reference sequence). CDR3 sequence reads: CASSIGLTSGGAGGETQYF. The CDR3 DNA follows: TGTGCCAGTAGTATAGGCCTGACTAGCGGGGGTGCTGGCGGAGAGACCCAGTACTTC.

The gene calls are TRBV4-2 and TRBJ2-5; perhaps TRBD1 as D (5 bases). From germline, CDR1 is LGHNA and CDR2 YNFKEQ. The CDR3 has 16 amino acids. The V end was cut by 2 bases, the J end by 2 bases, with 15 bases between. The CDR3 DNA reads as TGTGCCAGCAGCCAAAGAGCCTCGGACACTCAAGAGACCCAGTACTTC. It specifies CASSQRASDTQETQYF.

The rearrangement links TRBV19 to TRBJ2-3, with TRBD1 matching over 8 bases. Trimming took 4 bases from V and 0 from J; bases not matched to a gene: 9. The germline V gene encodes CDR1 LNHDA and CDR2 SQIVND (reference sequence). This CDR3 has 17 amino acids. CDR3 sequence: CASSKKGAGGSTDTQYF. The CDR3 DNA sequence: TGTGCCAGTAGTAAGAAGGGAGCAGGGGGCAGCACAGATACGCAGTATTTT.

DNA of the CDR3: TGTGCCAGCAGCCAAGGATTAAAACTAGGGGGCTACGAGCAGTACTTC. It translates to CASSQGLKLGGYEQYF. The V and J genes are TRBV14 and TRBJ2-7; maybe TRBD1 (6 bases). Germline-derived CDR1 and CDR2 are SGHDN and FVKESK. CDR3 length equals 16 residues. V gave up 1 base and J gave up 3 bases, with 16 bases separating them.